This T cell receptor beta chain originates from a study of PD-1 blockade in classical Hodgkin lymphoma. Notes on this clone: The antigen is undetermined.

V was clipped by 1 base and J by 6 bases, with 10 bases between them. The CDR3 runs 14 residues. CDR1 is SGHVS and CDR2 is FQNEAQ in the germline V gene. Sequencing was performed with immunoSEQ multiplex PCR; in TCRdb, only in-frame clones are kept and a portion is missing. The top ten hold around 1% of the sample, which has some 4,200 clones, roughly 90% seen once. In every patient, relapse followed autologous stem cell transplantation, while exposure to brentuximab vedotin differed. The CD4+ T cells used were purified from thawed PBMCs through magnetic negative selection. Complete response, partial response or progressive disease were the best responses. Study conclusions and caveats: In CD4+ cells, TCR diversity went up significantly by C4D1, but in CD8+ cells it did not. As was reported, newly diagnosed patients showed lower baseline TCR diversity than healthy donors did.

Source: CD4+ T cells from blood, taken at baseline. The receptor was isolated from a human donor with classical Hodgkin lymphoma. This rearrangement joins TRBV7-8 to TRBJ1-5; D ambiguous. The CDR3 bases are TGTGCCAGCAGCTTAGTTGATGAAGGTCAGCCCCAGCATTTT. Translated, it gives CASSLVDEGQPQHF.